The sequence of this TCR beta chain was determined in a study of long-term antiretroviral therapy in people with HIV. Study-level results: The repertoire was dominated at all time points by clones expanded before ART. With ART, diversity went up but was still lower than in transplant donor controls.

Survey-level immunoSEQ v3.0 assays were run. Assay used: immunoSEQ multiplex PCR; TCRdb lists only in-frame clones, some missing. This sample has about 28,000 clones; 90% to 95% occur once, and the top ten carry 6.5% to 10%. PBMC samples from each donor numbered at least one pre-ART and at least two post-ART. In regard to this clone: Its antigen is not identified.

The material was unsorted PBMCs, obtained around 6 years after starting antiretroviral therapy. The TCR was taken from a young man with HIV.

The CDR3 region has the DNA TGTGCCAGCAGCTCCGGTTCCGTCCCCGGGGCCAACGTCCTGACTTTC. This codes for CASSSGSVPGANVLTF. This chain links TRBV28 with TRBJ2-6, with unresolved D. The CDR3 consists of 16 residues. Germline assignment: CDR1 MDHEN and CDR2 SYDVKM. The V end was cut by 6 bases, the J end by 4 bases, with 16 bases between.